This TCR beta chain was sequenced during a study of Graves' ophthalmopathy and Graves' hyperthyroidism. Study observations and caveats: At about 69% sensitivity and 72.22% specificity, the model predicted progression of the ophthalmopathy. Clonotypes were expanded in thyroid at above 0.001 frequency, and most also appeared in blood.

Those donors who had ophthalmopathy presented with moderate-to-severe activity, a CAS of ≥3, a NOSPECS of ≥4 and a duration under 3 months. Certain patients were not enrolled. These were patients with other autoimmune diseases, uncontrolled infections, pregnancy or lactation. Only a few counts were recorded for this clonotype. Its specificity is unknown. Amplifying from RNA transcripts, the study obtained TCR beta CDR3 regions. The first-round RT-PCR employed HTBI primers together with the Qiagen OneStep RT-PCR kit. A multiplex PCR was then performed as the second round. TCRdb recomputed calls from the multiplex PCR reads with MiXCR, one row per CDR3 protein. Of hundreds of thousands of distinct CDR3 sequences in the sample, over 40% were seen once. The sample comprised peripheral blood. The source of this sequence is an adult man with Graves' ophthalmopathy.

CDR3 amino acids: CASSQDLRKTHSNQPQHF. DNA for the CDR3: TGCGCCAGCAGCCAAGATCTTCGAAAAACACATAGCAATCAGCCCCAGCATTTT. The V and J genes are TRBV4-3 and TRBJ1-5, with no clear D. Germline values: CDR1 LGHNA, CDR2 YSLEER. V lost 0 bases and J 0 bases, leaving 15 bases between the germline ends. The CDR3 is 18 residues long.